What follows describes a single T cell receptor (beta chain). Its antigen is as yet unknown. These data belong to a study of cytomegalovirus exposure and HLA in healthy donors. Study-wide results and limits: Association with HLA alleles at 0.05 false discovery rate was found for 16,951 TCR beta sequences in a later analysis. Generally TCR sequences proved uncommon, though certain public TCRs appeared in numerous donors.

Germline-derived CDR1 and CDR2 are ENHRY and SYGVKD. J was trimmed by 0 bases and V by 5 bases; bases with no gene match: 8. The CDR3 is 17 residues long. With 60 Vbeta and 13 Jbeta primers, the PCR was carried out. Repertoires were generated with immunoSEQ multiplex PCR, while TCRdb's copy carries only in-frame clones and drops some. The sample contains some 120,000 clones, 73% of which appear only once. The sequence was obtained from a man in his sixties in good health and CMV-seropositive. The sample comprised PBMCs. The V call is TRBV10-3, the J call TRBJ2-7; TRBD2 aligns across 12 bases. CDR3 bases: TGTGCCATCAGTTGGACTAGCGGGGCCAGGAGCTCCTACGAGCAGTACTTC. Translated: CAISWTSGARSSYEQYF.